The 4 T cell receptor beta chains below all came from one sample that was sequenced in a study of blood T cell repertoires in COVID-19. Assay: immunoSEQ multiplex PCR; the TCRdb copy retains only in-frame clones and omits some. The sample consists of about 210,000 clones, roughly 94% of them appearing once. The material sequenced was peripheral blood. These receptors were collected from a man between 25 and 39 years old with acute or convalescent COVID-19.

This clone showed up just once. The chain joins TRBV11-1 to TRBJ1-1, with D unresolved. CDR3 length: 13 amino acids. Trimming pared 1 base from V and 6 bases from J, leaving 9 bases between. Germline CDR1 reads SGHAT; CDR2 reads FQDESV (reference sequence). The CDR3: CASSLELGAEAFF. The CDR3 nucleotides are TGTGCCAGCAGCTTAGAACTTGGAGCTGAAGCTTTCTTT.

This chain's CDR3 is CASSPLGAGGSYEQYF. CDR3 nucleotide sequence: TGTGCCAGCAGCCCCCTAGGAGCGGGAGGTTCCTACGAGCAGTACTTC. The rearrangement joins TRBV5-5 to TRBJ2-7; TRBD2 aligns across 9 bases. This CDR3 has 16 amino acids. V lost 4 bases, J lost 1 base, and 9 bases stayed unmatched. Germline V gene data show CDR1 as SGHKS and CDR2 as YYEKEE (reference sequence).

CDR3 in amino acids: CASSQGGNQPQHF. As DNA, the CDR3 is TGCGCCAGCAGTCAGGGCGGAAATCAGCCCCAGCATTTT. The chain employs TRBV10-1 and TRBJ1-5; D is possibly TRBD1 (5 bases). The CDR3 loop spans 13 amino acids. V dropped 5 bases and J dropped 4 bases, with 9 bases sitting between them. Germline CDR1 and CDR2: WNHNN and SYGVQD (reference sequence).

The rearrangement joins TRBV7-3 to TRBJ2-5; TRBD2 aligns across 8 bases. This CDR3 comprises 15 residues. Trimming at V came to 4 bases and at J to 4 bases, leaving 8 bases not matched to a gene. Germline V gene data show CDR1 as SGHTA and CDR2 as FQGTGA. CDR3 sequence: CASSSGSLAGETQYF. The CDR3 DNA follows: TGTGCCAGCAGCTCCGGGTCCCTAGCGGGAGAGACCCAGTACTTC. The full variable domain, rest sourced from reference TRBV7-3 and TRBJ2-5, is GAGVSQTPSNKVTEKGKYVELRCDPISGHTALYWYRQSLGQGPEFLIYFQGTGAADDSGLPNDRFFAVRPEGSVSTLKIQRTERGDSAVYLCASSSGSLAGETQYFGPGTRLLVL.